The sequence of this T cell receptor (beta chain) was determined in a study of shared clonotypes between healthy human individuals (TCRdb year 2020). At the level of the whole study: Two women and a few men aged 18 to 49 years were included in the cohort. Per donor, leukapheresis produced somewhere between about 0.94 and 8.9 billion PBMCs. To estimate repertoire size and how much clonotype sharing occurs between individuals, the study deeply sequenced the blood TCR repertoires of roughly 5 healthy adults. Different laboratories and diverse techniques were used to prepare libraries and sequence TCR repertoires, to increase sequencing depth and limit assay-specific biases. What the authors observed across the whole study: Pairwise subsampling indicated that sequencing depth was expected to affect the degree of clonotype sharing among donors. Because the study included a small number of donors, the genetic and exposure-history diversity represented was limited. Only blood was sampled, and tissue TCR repertoires likely differ from those in blood.

CDR3 length: 14 amino acids, cysteine to phenylalanine. Only CDR3 DNA remains: 42 bases, in frame from the first base. V loses 1 base, J loses 8 bases, and the germline ends lie 12 bases apart. Using the deep immunoSEQ assay, multiplex PCR amplified TCR CDR3 regions from genomic DNA. Extracted genomic DNA from each cell subset was spread evenly across all wells of several immunoSEQ 96-well plates, with each plate serving as a replicate. For unsorted PBMC, 300 to 350 ng genomic DNA, equal to 25,000 to 35,000 T cell genomes, was loaded into each replicate PCR. Ten immunoSEQ deep assay plates were used to sequence unsorted PBMC genomic DNA. The purified libraries were quantified using a Qubit 3.0 fluorometer, sized with a Bioanalyzer 2100, and then quantified again using the KAPA Library Quantification kit. Every immunoSEQ 96-well plate was sequenced on a dedicated single-read 150-cycle Illumina NextSeq 550 flow cell. The original pipeline was this. The immunoSEQ output contained only junctional sequences without quality scores, so filtering could not match that applied to full-length reads. To assign V/J genes and CDR3, sequences were annotated using PyIR, a Python wrapper for IgBLAST v1.9, with IMGT germline references. Reads with weak V/J assignments (E-value above 1e-6), missing CDR3, stop codons, out-of-frame junctions, or ambiguous translated residues were removed. V3J clonotypes were defined as sequences sharing an identical inferred V gene, J gene, and CDR3 amino acid sequence. Percentage overlap between repertoires was calculated by dividing the number of shared unique clonotypes by the size of the smaller repertoire. Richness of each repertoire was evaluated using RTK rarefaction, the Chao1 estimator, and Recon v2.1 estimates of unobserved clonotypes. TCRdb obtained this table from immuneACCESS and retained in-frame rearrangements with V and J assigned. These tables miss some clones; where compared with another copy, unresolved V genes account for less than half of the shortfall, and the remainder is unexplained. That table is the source of V, J and clone size, and D and trimming were worked out from the DNA. Counted in this sample were around 450,000 clones; around 79% of them appeared once. Clones ranked in the top ten supply 13% of the sample.

Concerning this clone: It lacks a known antigen. There are no base qualities to consult, and no much larger clone falls within one base.

Donors were healthy HIV-negative adults with no recently reported acute infections or vaccinations. Every donor was a Caucasian adult living in Nashville, Tennessee, USA. For unsorted samples, 84 million or so PBMCs were counted, and genomic DNA was extracted using the QIAamp DNA Blood Mini kit. Blood was obtained by leukapheresis, after which PBMCs were separated by Ficoll-Histopaque density gradient centrifugation and cryopreserved in liquid nitrogen vapor phase. Sample: PBMCs. This chain is built from TRBV23-1 and TRBJ2-4, with TRBD2 as a weak D call on 6 bases. TRBV23-1 is assigned to the ORF class and has an uncertain function. The receptor was isolated from a middle-aged woman in good health. Some clones in this sample may be carry-over from other donors' samples. The CDR3 in this case is CASSQWGVRDIQYF. The sequenced DNA is TGCGCCAGCAGTCAATGGGGGGTCAGGGACATTCAGTACTTC.